Listed below are T cell receptor beta chains from one sample, sequenced in a study of Ad26.COV2.S vaccination and SARS-CoV-2 variants. Data came from immunoSEQ multiplex PCR; TCRdb stores just in-frame clones and leaves some out. The sample contains hundreds of thousands of clones, around 89% of which appear only once. The specimen comprised peripheral blood, sampled in a trial of Ad26.COV2.S vaccine versus placebo. The receptor set was obtained from a person between 18 and 59 years old who received the Ad26.COV2.S COVID-19 vaccine or a placebo. CDR3s include the opening cysteine and the closing phenylalanine or tryptophan. The D gene is left open where the match is weak. Clone size appears in some rows only: once, few, many, or a class for an expanded clone.

size,J,D,V,CDR3,DNA
medium-sized,TRBJ1-4,.,TRBV7-6,CASSLAYTNEKLFF,TGTGCCAGCAGCTTAGCGTACACAAATGAAAAACTGTTTTTT
.,TRBJ2-5,.,TRBV25-1,CASTPEWGLRGETQYF,TGTGCCAGCACTCCGGAATGGGGCCTAAGGGGAGAGACCCAGTACTTC
few,TRBJ1-2,.,TRBV2,CASPGGANYGYTF,TGTGCCAGCCCCGGCGGGGCGAACTATGGCTACACCTTC
.,TRBJ1-5,.,TRBV19,CASSIPGRGGSNQPQHF,TGTGCCAGTAGTATCCCGGGCAGGGGAGGGAGCAATCAGCCCCAGCATTTT
.,TRBJ1-3,.,TRBV27,CASSLIYSLAAGNTIYF,TGTGCCAGCAGTTTAATTTACAGCCTGGCAGCGGGAAACACCATATATTTT
.,TRBJ2-1,.,TRBV28,CASSLGLSENEQFF,TGTGCCAGCAGTTTAGGTTTAAGTGAGAATGAGCAGTTCTTC
.,TRBJ1-1,.,TRBV11-2,CASSLEGGGAFF,TGTGCCAGCAGCTTAGAGGGCGGAGGAGCTTTCTTT
.,TRBJ2-4,TRBD2,TRBV19,CASSIEKTSGKGKNIQYF,TGTGCCAGTAGTATAGAAAAAACTAGCGGGAAAGGCAAAAACATTCAGTACTTC
.,TRBJ2-7,.,TRBV5-4,CASSPRGGAGSNEQYF,TGTGCCAGCAGCCCACGAGGTGGGGCAGGGTCTAACGAGCAGTACTTC
.,TRBJ2-5,TRBD1,TRBV6-2/TRBV6-3,CASSYEWTGGGGGETQYF,TGTGCCAGCAGTTACGAATGGACAGGGGGCGGGGGAGGAGAGACCCAGTACTTC
.,TRBJ2-7,TRBD2,TRBV6-1,CASSSRTSGGYEQYF,TGTGCCAGCAGTTCACGAACTAGCGGGGGGTACGAGCAGTACTTC
once,TRBJ1-6,.,TRBV6-1,CASSETQGYNSPLHF,TGTGCCAGCAGTGAGACACAGGGCTATAATTCACCCCTCCACTTT
.,TRBJ1-1,.,TRBV19,CASSPHAETEAFF,TGTGCCAGTAGCCCCCACGCGGAGACTGAAGCTTTCTTT
.,TRBJ1-1,.,TRBV19,CASRFAGVTLNTEAFF,TGTGCCAGTAGATTCGCTGGGGTGACTTTGAACACTGAAGCTTTCTTT
.,TRBJ1-6,.,TRBV9,CASSVGPFGLNNSPLHF,TGTGCCAGCAGCGTAGGGCCATTCGGGCTCAATAATTCACCCCTCCACTTT
.,TRBJ2-3,.,TRBV2,CASSASGFTDTQYF,TGTGCCAGCAGCGCCAGCGGATTCACAGATACGCAGTATTTT
.,TRBJ2-2,.,TRBV24-1,CATSDFGSRSGELFF,TGTGCCACCAGTGATTTTGGGTCTAGGTCCGGGGAGCTGTTTTTT
.,TRBJ2-2,TRBD1,TRBV4-1,CASSPRPGQGVPGELFF,TGCGCCAGCAGCCCTAGACCGGGACAGGGGGTTCCCGGGGAGCTGTTTTTT
.,TRBJ2-2,TRBD1,TRBV28,CASSAFQGEFTGELFF,TGTGCCAGCAGTGCGTTTCAGGGGGAGTTCACCGGGGAGCTGTTTTTT
few,TRBJ1-1,.,TRBV12-3/TRBV12-4,CASSRREITEAFF,TGTGCCAGCAGCCGCAGGGAAATCACTGAAGCTTTCTTT
few,TRBJ1-1,.,TRBV27,CASARGDVNTEAFF,TGTGCCAGCGCAAGGGGGGACGTGAACACTGAAGCTTTCTTT
.,TRBJ2-1,.,TRBV30,CAWSVLGVNEQFF,TGTGCCTGGAGTGTATTGGGCGTAAATGAGCAGTTCTTC
.,TRBJ2-1,TRBD2,TRBV2,CASSQGLSYNEQFF,TGTGCCAGCAGTCAGGGACTATCCTACAATGAGCAGTTCTTC
.,TRBJ1-1,.,TRBV4-1,CASSQDRSEAFF,TGCGCCAGCAGCCAAGATCGGTCGGAAGCTTTCTTT
.,TRBJ1-5,TRBD1,TRBV15,CATSRTGGNQPQHF,TGTGCCACCAGTCGGACAGGGGGGAATCAGCCCCAGCATTTT
.,TRBJ2-7,TRBD2,TRBV5-4,CASSLGGPGLSVYEQYF,TGTGCCAGCAGCTTGGGGGGTCCGGGACTAAGTGTCTACGAGCAGTACTTC
.,TRBJ1-1,.,TRBV12-3/TRBV12-4,CASSYSMNTEAFF,TGTGCCAGCAGTTATAGCATGAACACTGAAGCTTTCTTT
.,TRBJ1-4,.,TRBV28,CASRQQGEKLFF,TGTGCCAGCAGGCAACAGGGTGAAAAACTGTTTTTT
.,TRBJ1-5,.,TRBV6-6,CASTMDRNQPQHF,TGTGCCAGCACAATGGACAGAAATCAGCCCCAGCATTTT
few,TRBJ1-2,TRBD1,TRBV29-1,CSVEGGTGYGYTF,TGCAGCGTTGAAGGAGGGACAGGGTATGGCTACACCTTC
.,TRBJ2-3,TRBD2,TRBV29-1,CSGLSSGTVGDTQYF,TGCAGCGGACTATCTAGCGGGACTGTAGGAGATACGCAGTATTTT
.,TRBJ1-4,.,TRBV19,CASSIGGGTGTNEKLFF,TGTGCCAGTAGTATAGGAGGGGGGACCGGAACTAATGAAAAACTGTTTTTT
.,TRBJ1-2,TRBD1,TRBV19,CASSDRGLNGYTF,TGTGCCAGTAGCGACAGGGGGCTCAATGGCTACACCTTC
once,TRBJ1-5,.,TRBV19,CASSISLTYSNQPQHF,TGTGCCAGTAGTATATCACTGACTTATAGCAATCAGCCCCAGCATTTT
.,TRBJ2-1,.,TRBV6-5,CASTKTSTGNNEQFF,TGTGCCAGCACAAAGACCTCTACAGGGAACAATGAGCAGTTCTTC
.,TRBJ2-7,.,TRBV10-2,CASSDQTYEQYF,TGCGCCAGCAGTGATCAAACTTACGAGCAGTACTTC
.,TRBJ1-5,.,TRBV10-1,CASKISPNQPQHF,TGCGCCAGCAAGATTAGTCCCAATCAGCCCCAGCATTTT
.,TRBJ2-5,.,TRBV29-1,CSVEVSSGETQYF,TGCAGCGTTGAAGTTAGCAGTGGGGAGACCCAGTACTTC
.,TRBJ2-1,TRBD2,TRBV5-1,CASSPLAGGGTFF,TGCGCCAGCAGCCCCCTAGCGGGGGGGGGCACGTTCTTC
.,TRBJ1-2,TRBD1,TRBV14,CASSQAVQGIGYTF,TGTGCCAGCAGCCAAGCGGTACAGGGGATCGGCTACACCTTC
.,TRBJ2-7,.,TRBV3-1/TRBV3-2,CASSQVQGPSSYEQYF,TGTGCCAGCAGCCAAGTTCAGGGCCCAAGCTCCTACGAGCAGTACTTC
.,TRBJ1-1,TRBD1,TRBV27,CASSLYRGNTEAFF,TGTGCCAGCAGTCTCTACAGGGGAAACACTGAAGCTTTCTTT
.,TRBJ2-3,.,TRBV30,CAWKTLLSTDTQYF,TGTGCCTGGAAGACCCTCCTTAGCACAGATACGCAGTATTTT
.,TRBJ2-5,TRBD1,TRBV10-3,CAISAGQGRETQYF,TGTGCCATCAGTGCCGGACAGGGGCGCGAGACCCAGTACTTC
.,TRBJ2-7,TRBD1,TRBV19,CASSIAGQGAYEQYF,TGTGCCAGTAGTATAGCGGGACAGGGGGCCTACGAGCAGTACTTC
.,TRBJ2-7,TRBD1,TRBV12-5,CASGRQGALYEQYF,TGTGCTAGTGGGCGACAGGGGGCTCTCTACGAGCAGTACTTC
.,TRBJ1-2,.,TRBV27,CASSTLGRETYTF,TGTGCCAGCAGTACCCTGGGGCGGGAAACCTACACCTTC
.,TRBJ2-7,.,TRBV27,CASSLSMSFPSYEQYF,TGTGCCAGCAGTTTATCGATGTCCTTCCCCTCCTACGAGCAGTACTTC
.,TRBJ1-1,.,TRBV28,CASQDRIMNTEAFF,TGTGCCAGCCAGGACCGAATTATGAACACTGAAGCTTTCTTT
once,TRBJ2-1,.,TRBV19,CASSEWTDYNEQFF,TGTGCCAGTAGTGAATGGACGGATTACAATGAGCAGTTCTTC
.,TRBJ2-6,TRBD2,TRBV4-2,CASSQPLAGAGANVLTF,TGTGCCAGCAGCCAACCCCTAGCGGGAGCTGGGGCCAACGTCCTGACTTTC
.,TRBJ1-1,.,TRBV19,CASSVSGPENTEAFF,TGTGCCAGCAGTGTGAGTGGACCCGAAAACACTGAAGCTTTCTTT
.,TRBJ2-1,.,TRBV19,CASRWGDRPHNEQFF,TGTGCCAGTAGATGGGGGGACAGACCTCACAATGAGCAGTTCTTC
.,TRBJ1-5,.,TRBV4-1,CASSQAGAGGNQPQHF,TGCGCCAGCAGCCAAGCAGGGGCTGGCGGCAATCAGCCCCAGCATTTT
many,TRBJ2-1,.,TRBV4-1,CASSQSWEVSYNEQFF,TGCGCCAGCAGCCAATCCTGGGAGGTCTCCTACAATGAGCAGTTCTTC